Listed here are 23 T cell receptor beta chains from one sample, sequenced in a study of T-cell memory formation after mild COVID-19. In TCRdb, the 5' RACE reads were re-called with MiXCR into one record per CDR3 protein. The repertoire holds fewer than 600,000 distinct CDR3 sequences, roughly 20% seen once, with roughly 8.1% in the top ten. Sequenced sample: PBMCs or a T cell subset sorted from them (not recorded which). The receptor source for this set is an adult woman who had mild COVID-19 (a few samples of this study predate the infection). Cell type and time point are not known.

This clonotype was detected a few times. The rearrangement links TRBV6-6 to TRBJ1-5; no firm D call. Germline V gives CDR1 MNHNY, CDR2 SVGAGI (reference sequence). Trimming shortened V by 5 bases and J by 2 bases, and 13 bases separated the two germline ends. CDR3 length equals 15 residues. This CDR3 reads CASSRTEWGNQPQHF. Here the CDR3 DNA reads TGTGCCAGCAGTCGGACCGAATGGGGCAATCAGCCCCAGCATTTT.

The CDR3 loop is CASSPLGGQNEQYF. As DNA, the CDR3 is TGTGCCAGCAGCCCCCTAGGTGGGCAGAACGAGCAGTACTTC. The chain is built from TRBV7-6 and TRBJ2-7; D is unclear. Between the trimmed V and J ends, which lost 5 bases and 5 bases, there was a span of 16 bases. Germline values: CDR1 SGHVS, CDR2 FNYEAQ. CDR3 length equals 14 residues. Filled out from reference TRBV7-6 and TRBJ2-7, the complete variable domain reads GAGVSQSPRYKVTKRGQDVALRCDPISGHVSLYWYRQALGQGPEFLTYFNYEAQQDKSGLPNDRFSAERPEGSISTLTIQRTEQRDSAMYRCASSPLGGQNEQYFGPGTRLTVT.

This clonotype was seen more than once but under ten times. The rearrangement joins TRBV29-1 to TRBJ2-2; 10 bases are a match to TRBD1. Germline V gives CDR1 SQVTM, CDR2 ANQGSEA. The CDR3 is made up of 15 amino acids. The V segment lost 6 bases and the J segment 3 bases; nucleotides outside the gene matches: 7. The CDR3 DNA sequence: TGCAGCGTAAGAGACAGGGGGCTGTACACCGGGGAGCTGTTTTTT. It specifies CSVRDRGLYTGELFF.

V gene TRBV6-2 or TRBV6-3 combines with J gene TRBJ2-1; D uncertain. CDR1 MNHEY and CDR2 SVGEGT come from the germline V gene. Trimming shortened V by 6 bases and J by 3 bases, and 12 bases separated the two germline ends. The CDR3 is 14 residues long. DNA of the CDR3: TGTGCCAGCAGCCGAGGACCTAACTACAATGAGCAGTTCTTC. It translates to CASSRGPNYNEQFF.

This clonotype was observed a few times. Written as DNA, the CDR3 is TGTGCCAGCACCAAAAGACAGGCGAATAACTATGGCTACACCTTC. It yields the protein CASTKRQANNYGYTF. This chain links TRBV6-5 with TRBJ1-2, with TRBD1 as a possible D gene (6 bases). CDR3 length: 15 residues. V lost 7 bases and J 1 base, leaving 16 bases between the germline ends. CDR1 MNHEY and CDR2 SVGAGI come from the germline V gene.

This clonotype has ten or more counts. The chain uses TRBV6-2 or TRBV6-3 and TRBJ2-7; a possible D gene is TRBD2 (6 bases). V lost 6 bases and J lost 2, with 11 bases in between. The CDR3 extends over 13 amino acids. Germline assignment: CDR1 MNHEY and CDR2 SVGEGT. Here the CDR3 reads CASSYSGTYEQYF. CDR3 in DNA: TGTGCCAGCAGCTATAGCGGAACCTACGAGCAGTACTTC.

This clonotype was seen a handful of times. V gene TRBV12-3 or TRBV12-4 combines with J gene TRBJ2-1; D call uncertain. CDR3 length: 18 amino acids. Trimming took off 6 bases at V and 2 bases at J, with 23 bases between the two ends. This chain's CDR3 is CASRRALRVTVPYNEQFF. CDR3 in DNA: TGTGCCAGCAGACGCGCTCTGAGAGTCACCGTGCCCTACAATGAGCAGTTCTTC.

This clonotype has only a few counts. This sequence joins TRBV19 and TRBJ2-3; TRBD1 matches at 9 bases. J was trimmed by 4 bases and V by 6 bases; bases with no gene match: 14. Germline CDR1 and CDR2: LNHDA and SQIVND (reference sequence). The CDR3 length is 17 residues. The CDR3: CASSLGPTGGKADTQYF. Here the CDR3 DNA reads TGTGCCAGTAGCCTGGGCCCCACAGGGGGCAAGGCAGATACGCAGTATTTT.

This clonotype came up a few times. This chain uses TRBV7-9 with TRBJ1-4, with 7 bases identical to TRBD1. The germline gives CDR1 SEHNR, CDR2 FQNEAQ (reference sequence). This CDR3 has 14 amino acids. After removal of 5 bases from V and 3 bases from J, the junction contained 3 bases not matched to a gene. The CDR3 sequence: CASSPGTANEKLFF. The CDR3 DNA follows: TGTGCCAGCAGCCCAGGGACAGCTAATGAAAAACTGTTTTTT.

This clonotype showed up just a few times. The CDR3 DNA sequence: TGTGCCAGCAGCTCCAGTAGAGGGAGCAAGCAGTTCTTC. Protein product: CASSSSRGSKQFF. This sequence joins TRBV7-3 and TRBJ2-1; D might be TRBD2 (5 bases). The CDR3 length is 13 residues. Looked up from germline, CDR1 is SGHTA and CDR2 is FQGTGA. Trimming took 4 bases from V and 11 from J, leaving 15 bases between them.

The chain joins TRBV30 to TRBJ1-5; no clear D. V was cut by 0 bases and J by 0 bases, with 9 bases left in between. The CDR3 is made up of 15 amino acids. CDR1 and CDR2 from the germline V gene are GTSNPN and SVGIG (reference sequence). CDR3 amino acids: CAWSVSGNSNQPQHF. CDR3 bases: TGTGCCTGGAGTGTATCGGGTAATAGCAATCAGCCCCAGCATTTT.

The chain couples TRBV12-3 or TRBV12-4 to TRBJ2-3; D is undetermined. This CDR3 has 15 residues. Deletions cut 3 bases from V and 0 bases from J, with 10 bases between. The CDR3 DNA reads TGTGCCAGCAGTTTCCGTACACGGAGCACAGATACGCAGTATTTT. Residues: CASSFRTRSTDTQYF.

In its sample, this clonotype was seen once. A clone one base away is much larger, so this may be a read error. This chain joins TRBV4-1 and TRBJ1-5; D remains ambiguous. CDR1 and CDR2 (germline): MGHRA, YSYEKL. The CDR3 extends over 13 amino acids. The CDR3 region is CASSQDGNHPQHF. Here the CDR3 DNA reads TGCGCCAGCAGCCAAGACGGGAATCATCCCCAGCATTTT.

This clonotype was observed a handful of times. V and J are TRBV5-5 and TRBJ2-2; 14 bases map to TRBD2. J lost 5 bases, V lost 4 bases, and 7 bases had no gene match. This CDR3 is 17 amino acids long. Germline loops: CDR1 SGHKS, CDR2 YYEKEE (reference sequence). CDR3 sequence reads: CASSRGLAGVRTGELFF. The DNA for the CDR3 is TGTGCCAGCAGCCGGGGACTAGCGGGAGTAAGGACCGGGGAGCTGTTTTTT.

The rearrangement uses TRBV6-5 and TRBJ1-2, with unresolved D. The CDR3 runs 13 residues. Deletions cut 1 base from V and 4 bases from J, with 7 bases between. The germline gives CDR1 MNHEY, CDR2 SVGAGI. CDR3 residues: CASSYYTTYGYTF. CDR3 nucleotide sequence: TGTGCCAGCAGTTACTATACAACCTATGGCTACACCTTC.

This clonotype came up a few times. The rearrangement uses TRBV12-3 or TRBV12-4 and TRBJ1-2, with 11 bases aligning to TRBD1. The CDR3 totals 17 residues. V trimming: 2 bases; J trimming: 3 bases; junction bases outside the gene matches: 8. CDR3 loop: CASSLWDRGDLDYGYTF. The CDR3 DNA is TGTGCCAGCAGTTTATGGGACAGGGGGGATCTTGACTATGGCTACACCTTC.

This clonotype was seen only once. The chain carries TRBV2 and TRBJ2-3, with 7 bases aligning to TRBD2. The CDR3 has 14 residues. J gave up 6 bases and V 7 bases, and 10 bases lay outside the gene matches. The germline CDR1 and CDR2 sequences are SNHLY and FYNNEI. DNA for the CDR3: TGTGCCAGCATAGCGGGCTCCTCTTGGGATACGCAGTATTTT. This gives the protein CASIAGSSWDTQYF.

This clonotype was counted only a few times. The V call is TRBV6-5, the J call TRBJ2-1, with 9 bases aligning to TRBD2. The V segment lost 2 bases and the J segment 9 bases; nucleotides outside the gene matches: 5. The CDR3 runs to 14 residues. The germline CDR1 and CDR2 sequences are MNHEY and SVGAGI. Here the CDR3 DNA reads TGTGCCAGCAGTTACAGCGGGAGGTTTAGTGAGCAGTTCTTC. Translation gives CASSYSGRFSEQFF.

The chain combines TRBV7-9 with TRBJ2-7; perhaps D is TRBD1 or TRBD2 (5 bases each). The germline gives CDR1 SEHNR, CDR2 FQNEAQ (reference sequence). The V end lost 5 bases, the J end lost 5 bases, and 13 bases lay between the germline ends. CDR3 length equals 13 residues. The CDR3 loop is CASSQPEGHEQYF. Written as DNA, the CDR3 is TGTGCCAGCAGCCAACCTGAGGGGCACGAGCAGTACTTC.

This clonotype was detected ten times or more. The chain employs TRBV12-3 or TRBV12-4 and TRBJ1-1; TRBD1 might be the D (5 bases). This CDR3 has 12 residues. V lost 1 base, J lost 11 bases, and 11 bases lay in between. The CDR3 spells CASSLGGLEAFF. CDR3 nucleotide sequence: TGTGCCAGCAGTTTAGGGGGCCTCGAGGCTTTCTTT.

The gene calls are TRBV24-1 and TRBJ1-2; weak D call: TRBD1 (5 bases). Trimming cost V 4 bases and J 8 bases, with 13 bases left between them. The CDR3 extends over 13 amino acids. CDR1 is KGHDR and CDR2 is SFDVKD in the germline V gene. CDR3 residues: CATSEWGDQGYTF. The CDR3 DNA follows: TGTGCCACCAGTGAATGGGGGGACCAGGGCTACACCTTC.

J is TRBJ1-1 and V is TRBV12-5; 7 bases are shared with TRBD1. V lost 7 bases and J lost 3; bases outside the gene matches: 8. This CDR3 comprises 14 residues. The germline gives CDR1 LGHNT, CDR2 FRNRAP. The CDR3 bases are TGTGCTAGTGCCCTAGGGACAGCCTACACTGAAGCTTTCTTT. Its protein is CASALGTAYTEAFF.

The CDR3 DNA reads TGCAGTGCTAGAGATCCCATGACGGGGGGGCCAGTTGGTGCCCAGTACTTC. Translation: CSARDPMTGGPVGAQYF. The chain is built from TRBV20-1 and TRBJ2-5; TRBD2 matches 8 bases. The length of the CDR3 is 17 residues. With 0 bases clipped from V and 9 bases from J, the junction kept 18 bases outside the gene matches. Germline-derived CDR1 and CDR2 are DFQATT and SNEGSKA (reference sequence).